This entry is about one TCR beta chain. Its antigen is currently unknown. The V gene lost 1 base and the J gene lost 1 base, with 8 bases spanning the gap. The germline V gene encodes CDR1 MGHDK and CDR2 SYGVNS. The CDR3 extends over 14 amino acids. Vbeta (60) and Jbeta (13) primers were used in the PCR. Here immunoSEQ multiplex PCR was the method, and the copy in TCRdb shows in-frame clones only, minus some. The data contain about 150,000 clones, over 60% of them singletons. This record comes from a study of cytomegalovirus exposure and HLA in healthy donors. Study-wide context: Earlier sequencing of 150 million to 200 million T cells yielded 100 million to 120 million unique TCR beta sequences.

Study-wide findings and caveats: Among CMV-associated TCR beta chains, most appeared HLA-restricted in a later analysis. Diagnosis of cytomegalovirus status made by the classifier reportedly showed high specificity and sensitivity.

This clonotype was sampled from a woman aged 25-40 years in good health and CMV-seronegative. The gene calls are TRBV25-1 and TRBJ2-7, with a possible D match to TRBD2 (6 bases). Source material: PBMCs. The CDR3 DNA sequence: TGTGCCAGCAGTGAATGGAGGGGTTCCTACGAGCAGTACTTC. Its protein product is CASSEWRGSYEQYF.